This T cell receptor beta chain came from a study of regulatory T cells in long-lasting Graves disease. The TCR beta library used iRepertoire HTBI primers with Arm-PCR amplification of CDR3. TCRdb itself ran the multiplex PCR reads through MiXCR, one entry per CDR3 protein. This sample yields 350,000 to 400,000 distinct CDR3 sequences, of which 15% to 20% are seen a single time; 20% to 25% belongs to the top ten. Time point in this sample: newly diagnosed GD, antithyroid drugs for less than 3 months. The authors made the TCR library using RNA they extracted from PBMCs. With V trimmed by 2 bases and J by 7 bases, 9 bases remained unmatched. CDR3 length: 17 residues. Germline V gene data show CDR1 as WSHSY and CDR2 as SAAADI. The same data also contributed to another study, on T cells in Graves' hyperthyroidism and ophthalmopathy.

V and J are TRBV10-2 and TRBJ2-2; 11 positions agree with TRBD2. The source was peripheral blood mononuclear cells (PBMCs), collected at new diagnosis, from a patient treated with antithyroid drugs. The TCR sequence derives from a woman aged 18-29 years with Graves disease. In nucleotides, the CDR3 is TGCGCCAGCAGTGAGCCGACTAGCGGGGCACCTAGCGGGGAGCTGTTTTTT. This sequence encodes CASSEPTSGAPSGELFF.